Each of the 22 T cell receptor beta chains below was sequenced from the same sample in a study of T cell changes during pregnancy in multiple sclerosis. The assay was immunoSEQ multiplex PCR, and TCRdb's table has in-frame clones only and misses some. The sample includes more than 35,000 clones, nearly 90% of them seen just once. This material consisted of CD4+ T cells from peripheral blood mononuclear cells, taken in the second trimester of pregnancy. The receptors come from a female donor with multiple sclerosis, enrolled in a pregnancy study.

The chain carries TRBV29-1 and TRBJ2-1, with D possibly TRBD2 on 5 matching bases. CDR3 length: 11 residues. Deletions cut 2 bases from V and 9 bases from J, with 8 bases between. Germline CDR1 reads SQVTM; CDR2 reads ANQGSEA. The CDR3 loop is CSVESGSEQFF. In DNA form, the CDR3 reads TGCAGCGTTGAATCGGGAAGTGAGCAGTTCTTC.

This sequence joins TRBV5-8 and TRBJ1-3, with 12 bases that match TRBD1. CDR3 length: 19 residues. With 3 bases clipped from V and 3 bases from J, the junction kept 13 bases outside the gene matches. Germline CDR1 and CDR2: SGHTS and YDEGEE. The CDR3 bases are TGTGCCAGCAGCTCAACCGGGACAGGGGGCTTCGGTTTTGGAAACACCATATATTTT. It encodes CASSSTGTGGFGFGNTIYF. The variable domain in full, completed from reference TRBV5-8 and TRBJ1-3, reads EAGVTQSPTHLIKTRGQQATLRCSPISGHTSVYWYQQALGLGLQFLLWYDEGEERNRGNFPPRFSGRQFPNYSSELNVNALELEDSALYLCASSSTGTGGFGFGNTIYFGEGSWLTVV.

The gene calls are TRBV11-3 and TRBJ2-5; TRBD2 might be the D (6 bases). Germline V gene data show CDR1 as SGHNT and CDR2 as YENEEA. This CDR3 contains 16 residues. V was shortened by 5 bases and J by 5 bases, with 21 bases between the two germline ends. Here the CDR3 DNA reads TGTGCCAGCAGCCGAGTTTGGACGGGAGTTGAGGAGACCCAGTACTTC. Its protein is CASSRVWTGVEETQYF.

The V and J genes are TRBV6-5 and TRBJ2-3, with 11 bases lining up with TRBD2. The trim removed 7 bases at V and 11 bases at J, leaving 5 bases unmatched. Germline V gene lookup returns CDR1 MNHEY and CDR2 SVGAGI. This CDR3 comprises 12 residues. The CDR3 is CASTKTSGVQYF. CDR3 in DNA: TGTGCCAGCACCAAGACTAGCGGGGTGCAGTATTTT.

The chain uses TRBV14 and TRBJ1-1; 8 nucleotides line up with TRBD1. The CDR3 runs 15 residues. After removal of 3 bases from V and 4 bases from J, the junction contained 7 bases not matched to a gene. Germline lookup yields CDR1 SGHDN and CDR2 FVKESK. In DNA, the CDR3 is TGTGCCAGCAGCCAGAGGACAGGGAAGTTCACTGAAGCTTTCTTT. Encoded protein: CASSQRTGKFTEAFF.

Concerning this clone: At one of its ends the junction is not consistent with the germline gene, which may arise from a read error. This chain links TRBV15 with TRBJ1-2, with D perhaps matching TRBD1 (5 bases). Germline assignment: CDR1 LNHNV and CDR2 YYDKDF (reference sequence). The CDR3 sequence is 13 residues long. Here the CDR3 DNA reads TGTGCCACCAGCAGAGATCCCGACAGCGACCCTTCCTTC. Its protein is CATSRDPDSDPSF.

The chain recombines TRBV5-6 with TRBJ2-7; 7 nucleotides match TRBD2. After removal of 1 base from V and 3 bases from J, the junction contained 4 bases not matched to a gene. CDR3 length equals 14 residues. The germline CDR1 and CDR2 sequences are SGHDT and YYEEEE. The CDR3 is CASSLPSGIYEQYF. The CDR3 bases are TGTGCCAGCAGCTTGCCTAGCGGCATCTACGAGCAGTACTTC.

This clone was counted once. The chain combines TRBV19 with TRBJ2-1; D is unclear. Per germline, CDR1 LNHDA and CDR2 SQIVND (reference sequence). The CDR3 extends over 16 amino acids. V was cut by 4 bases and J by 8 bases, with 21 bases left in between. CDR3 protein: CASSKPRMVAEYEQFF. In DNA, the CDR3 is TGTGCCAGTAGTAAACCCCGGATGGTAGCTGAGTATGAGCAGTTCTTC.

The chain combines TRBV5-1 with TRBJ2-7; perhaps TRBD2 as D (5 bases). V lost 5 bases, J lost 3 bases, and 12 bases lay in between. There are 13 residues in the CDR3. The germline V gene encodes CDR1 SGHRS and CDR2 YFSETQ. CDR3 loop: CASRRADHYEQYF. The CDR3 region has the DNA TGCGCCAGCAGGAGAGCGGACCACTACGAGCAGTACTTC.

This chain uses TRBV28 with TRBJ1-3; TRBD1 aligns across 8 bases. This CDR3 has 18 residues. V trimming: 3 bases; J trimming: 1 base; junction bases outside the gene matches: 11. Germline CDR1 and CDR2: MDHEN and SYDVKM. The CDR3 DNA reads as TGTGCCAGCAGTTTGTCCACCCTCCAGGGGGCTTCTGGAAACACCATATATTTT. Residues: CASSLSTLQGASGNTIYF.

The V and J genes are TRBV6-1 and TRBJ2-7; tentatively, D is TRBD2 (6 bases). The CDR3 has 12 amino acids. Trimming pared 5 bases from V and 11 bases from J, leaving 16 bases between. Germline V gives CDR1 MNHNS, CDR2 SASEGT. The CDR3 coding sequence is TGTGCCAGCAGTTCGGGACTCACGGGCGAGTACTTC. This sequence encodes CASSSGLTGEYF.

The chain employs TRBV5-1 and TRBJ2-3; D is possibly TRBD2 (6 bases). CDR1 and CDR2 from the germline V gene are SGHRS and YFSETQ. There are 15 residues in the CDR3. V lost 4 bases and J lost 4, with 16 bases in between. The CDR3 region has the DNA TGCGCCAGCAGCCCCTTGACCAGCGGGCCAGATACGCAGTATTTT. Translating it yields CASSPLTSGPDTQYF.

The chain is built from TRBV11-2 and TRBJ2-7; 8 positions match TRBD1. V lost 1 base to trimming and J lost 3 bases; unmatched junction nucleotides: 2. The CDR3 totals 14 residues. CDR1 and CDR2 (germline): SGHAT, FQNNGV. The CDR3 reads CASSLGQGNYEQYF. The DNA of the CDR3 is TGTGCCAGCAGCTTAGGACAGGGGAACTACGAGCAGTACTTC.

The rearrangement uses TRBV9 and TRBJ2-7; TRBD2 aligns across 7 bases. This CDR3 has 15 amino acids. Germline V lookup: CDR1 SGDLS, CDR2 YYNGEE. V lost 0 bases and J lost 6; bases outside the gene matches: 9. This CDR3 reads CASSVVSGGSSEQYF. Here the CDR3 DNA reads TGTGCCAGCAGCGTAGTTAGTGGCGGGAGTTCCGAGCAGTACTTC.

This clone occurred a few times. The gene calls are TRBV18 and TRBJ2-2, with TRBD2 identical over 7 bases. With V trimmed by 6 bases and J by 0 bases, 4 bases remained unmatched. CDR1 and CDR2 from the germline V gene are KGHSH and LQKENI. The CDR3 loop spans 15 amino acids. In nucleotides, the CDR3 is TGTGCCAGCTCGTTCGGGAGGACGAACACCGGGGAGCTGTTTTTT. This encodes CASSFGRTNTGELFF.

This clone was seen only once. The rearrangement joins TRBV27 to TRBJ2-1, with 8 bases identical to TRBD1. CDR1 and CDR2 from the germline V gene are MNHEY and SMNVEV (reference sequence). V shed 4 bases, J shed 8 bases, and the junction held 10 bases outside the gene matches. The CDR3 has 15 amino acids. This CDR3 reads CASSSGSGGKHEQFF. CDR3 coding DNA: TGTGCCAGCAGTTCTGGGTCAGGGGGCAAACATGAGCAGTTCTTC.

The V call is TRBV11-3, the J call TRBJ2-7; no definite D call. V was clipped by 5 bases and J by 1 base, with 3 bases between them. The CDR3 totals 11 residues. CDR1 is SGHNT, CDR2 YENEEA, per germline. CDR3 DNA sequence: TGTGCCAGCAGCCATTCCTACGAGCAGTACTTC. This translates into CASSHSYEQYF.

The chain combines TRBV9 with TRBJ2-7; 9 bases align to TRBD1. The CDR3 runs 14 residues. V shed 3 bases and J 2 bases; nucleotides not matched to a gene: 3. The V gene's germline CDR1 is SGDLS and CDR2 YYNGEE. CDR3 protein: CASSEGQGTYEQYF. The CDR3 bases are TGTGCCAGCAGCGAAGGACAGGGGACCTACGAGCAGTACTTC. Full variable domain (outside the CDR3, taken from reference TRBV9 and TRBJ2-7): DSGVTQTPKHLITATGQRVTLRCSPRSGDLSVYWYQQSLDQGLQFLIQYYNGEERAKGNILERFSAQQFPDLHSELNLSSLELGDSALYFCASSEGQGTYEQYFGPGTRLTVT.

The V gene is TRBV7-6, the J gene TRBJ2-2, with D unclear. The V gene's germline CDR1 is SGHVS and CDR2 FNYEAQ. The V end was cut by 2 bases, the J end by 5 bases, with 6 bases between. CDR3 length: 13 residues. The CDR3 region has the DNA TGTGCCAGCAGCTTAACTAATACCGGGGAGCTGTTTTTT. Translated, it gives CASSLTNTGELFF.

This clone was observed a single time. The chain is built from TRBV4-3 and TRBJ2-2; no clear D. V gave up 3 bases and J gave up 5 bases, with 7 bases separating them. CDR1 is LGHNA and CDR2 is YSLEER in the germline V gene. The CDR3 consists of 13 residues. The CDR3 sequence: CASSQRLTGELFF. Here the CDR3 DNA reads TGCGCCAGCAGCCAGAGACTTACCGGGGAGCTGTTTTTT.

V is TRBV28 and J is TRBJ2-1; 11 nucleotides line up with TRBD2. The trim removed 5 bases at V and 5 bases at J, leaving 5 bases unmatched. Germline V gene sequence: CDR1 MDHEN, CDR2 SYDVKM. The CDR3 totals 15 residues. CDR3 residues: CASSIAGGNHNEQFF. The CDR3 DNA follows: TGTGCCAGCAGTATAGCGGGAGGGAACCACAATGAGCAGTTCTTC.

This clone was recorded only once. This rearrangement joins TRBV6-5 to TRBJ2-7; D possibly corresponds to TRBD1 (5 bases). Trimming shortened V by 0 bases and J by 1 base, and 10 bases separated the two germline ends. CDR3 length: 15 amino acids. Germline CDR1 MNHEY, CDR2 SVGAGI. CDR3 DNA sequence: TGTGCCAGCAGTTACTCGGGGCTAGGGTCCTACGAGCAGTACTTC. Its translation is CASSYSGLGSYEQYF.